This T cell receptor beta chain was obtained from a study of blood T cell repertoires in COVID-19. The wider study: COVID-19 samples from acute and convalescent phases originated in the United States, Italy and Spain. The cDNA or gDNA used as material had been derived from T cells, B-cell-depleted T cells, or PBMCs.

Trimming pared 0 bases from V and 1 base from J, leaving 12 bases between. The germline V gene has CDR1 SGHRS and CDR2 YFSETQ. The CDR3 runs 16 residues. Original handling: For nucleated cells, counts were estimated from reference gene primer amplification. Profiled with immunoSEQ multiplex PCR; TCRdb holds only in-frame clones, not every one. V, J and clone size are those of that table, while D and trimming were read from the DNA. Counted here are more than 200,000 clones, roughly 80% occurring once; the ten biggest clones make up 3.5% to 5%. This clonotype was obtained from a man between 60 and 75 years old with acute or convalescent COVID-19. The V and J genes are TRBV5-1 and TRBJ2-3; D is perhaps TRBD2 (6 bases). Sequencing was done on a sample of peripheral blood. This CDR3 reads CASSLGLARGTDTQYF. The CDR3 DNA sequence: TGCGCCAGCAGCTTGGGGCTAGCGAGAGGCACAGATACGCAGTATTTT.